This T cell receptor beta chain was recorded in a study of blood T cells in healthy people across ages. General study results and limits: Estimates based on one million T cells were treated as lower bounds.

This clonotype appeared a few times. Its matching antigen is unknown. The length of the CDR3 is 16 residues. Trimming pared 4 bases from V and 3 bases from J, leaving 19 bases between. Germline assignment: CDR1 SGDLS and CDR2 YYNGEE. Primed by a sample-barcoded 5' primer and a J-beta primer mix, a second PCR proceeded for 7 to 11 cycles. Each CDR3 protein is one row after TCRdb ran MiXCR on the 5' RACE reads. The repertoire has about 600,000 distinct CDR3 sequences, 47% of them found once; the top ten carry 20% to 25%. This chain links TRBV9 with TRBJ1-2; the D gene is possibly TRBD1 (5 bases). Sequenced: blood. The sequence came from a man older than 75 in good health. CDR3 residues: CASSPEGPFHDYGYTF. The CDR3 region has the DNA TGTGCCAGCAGCCCCGAGGGGCCTTTTCATGACTATGGCTACACCTTC.